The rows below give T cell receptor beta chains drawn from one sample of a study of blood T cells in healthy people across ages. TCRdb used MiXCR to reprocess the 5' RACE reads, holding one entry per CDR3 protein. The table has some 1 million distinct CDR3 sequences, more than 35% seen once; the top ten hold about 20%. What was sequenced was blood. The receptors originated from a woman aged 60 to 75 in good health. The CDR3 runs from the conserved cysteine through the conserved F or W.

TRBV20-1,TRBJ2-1,CSAKTMHGAGDTNEQFF
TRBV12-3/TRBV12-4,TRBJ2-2,CASSFGGAGFPGELFF
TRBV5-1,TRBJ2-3,CASSHGLAEHTDTQYF
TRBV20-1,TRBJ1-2,CSALQDRAHGYTF
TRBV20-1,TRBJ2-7,CSASDRVREQYF
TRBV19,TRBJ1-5,CASSSRVDQPQHF
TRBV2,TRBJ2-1,CASSEAVRLAGDEQFF
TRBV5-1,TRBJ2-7,CASSKGPGRGITYEQYF
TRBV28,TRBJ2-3,CASRGGSADTQYF
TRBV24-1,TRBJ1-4,CATSDSMVWDEKLFF
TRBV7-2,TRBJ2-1,CASSSLPGLAGGRMFF
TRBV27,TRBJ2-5,CASSPGPTGQYF
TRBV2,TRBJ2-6,CANNLRGANVLTF
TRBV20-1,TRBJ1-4,CSVTRSTNEKLFF
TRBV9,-,CASSVSGQPYNEQYF
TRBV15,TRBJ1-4,CATEGQPSSEKLFF
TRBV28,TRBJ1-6,CASSGHGQGFNSPLHF
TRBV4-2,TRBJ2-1,CASTLSGLARSYNEQFF
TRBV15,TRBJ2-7,CATSRAGGRVNEQYF
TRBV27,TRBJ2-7,CASSLSPPRGSTYEQYF
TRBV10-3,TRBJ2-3,CAIKKDRDDTDTQYF
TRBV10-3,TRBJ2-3,CATGTGRTDTQYF
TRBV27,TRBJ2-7,CASKNRGASYEQYF
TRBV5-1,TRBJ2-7,CTSSFSQGQQYF
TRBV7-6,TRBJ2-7,CASSQGTVSEQYF
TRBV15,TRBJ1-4,CATSTGVGGGEKLFF
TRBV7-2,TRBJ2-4,CASSSLPSAGTLRGAKNIQYF
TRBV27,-,CASGALRGLPYEQYF
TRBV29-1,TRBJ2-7,CSVEAGGERQREGSYEQYF
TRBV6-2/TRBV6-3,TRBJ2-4,CASTHGAQQYF
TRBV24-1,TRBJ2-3,CATSATPGTSSLVTDTQYF
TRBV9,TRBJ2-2,CASSTTGTSFTGELFF
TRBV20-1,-,CSASQTGPYEQYF
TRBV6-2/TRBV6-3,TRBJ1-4,CASSPGTDATNEKLFF
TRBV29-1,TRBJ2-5,CSVVMTGRVNEQYF
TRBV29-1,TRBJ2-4,CSVIAGGPYGQYF
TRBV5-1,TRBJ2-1,CASSLGGLAGGHLNEQFF
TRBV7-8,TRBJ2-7,CASSRRGETYEQYF